The subject of this entry is one TCR beta chain. The data were obtained in a study of control samples from healthy donors and cancer patients. Some clones are missing from TCRdb's copy, which holds only in-frame ones; the method was immunoSEQ multiplex PCR. The data hold 170,000 or so clones, with roughly 94% observed a single time. V was cut by 7 bases and J by 2 bases, with 14 bases left in between. The CDR3 spans 15 residues. Germline-derived CDR1 and CDR2 are LNHDA and SQIVND (reference sequence). Material for sequencing was blood. The V gene is TRBV19, the J gene TRBJ2-2, with D tentatively TRBD2 (5 bases). The clonotype comes from a woman aged 40 to 55 in good health. The CDR3 coding sequence is TGTGCCAGTATACGGGGTATAGGAAACACCGGGGAGCTGTTTTTT. This sequence encodes CASIRGIGNTGELFF.